Presented here are 28 T cell receptor beta chains from one specimen sequenced in a study of T cell changes during pregnancy in multiple sclerosis. Data came from immunoSEQ multiplex PCR; TCRdb stores just in-frame clones and leaves some out. The repertoire holds about 99,000 clones, with roughly 92% as singletons. Sequencing was performed on peripheral blood, taken after pregnancy. The receptor source for this set is a female donor with multiple sclerosis, enrolled in a pregnancy study.

The V gene is TRBV30, the J gene TRBJ1-2; 10 bases are a match to TRBD1. The CDR3 is made up of 13 amino acids. Germline V gene lookup returns CDR1 GTSNPN and CDR2 SVGIG (reference sequence). V shed 5 bases and J 5 bases; nucleotides not matched to a gene: 5. The CDR3 DNA reads as TGTGCCTGGTCGACAGGGGGCTTATATGGCTACACCTTC. Amino acids: CAWSTGGLYGYTF.

The chain uses TRBV7-3 and TRBJ2-7; 9 positions match TRBD2. Unmatched junction bases numbered 1, after V lost 6 bases and J lost 1 base. Germline assignment: CDR1 SGHTA and CDR2 FQGTGA. The CDR3 is 13 amino acids. The CDR3 is CASSLAGSYEQYF. In DNA form, the CDR3 reads TGTGCCAGCAGTCTAGCGGGGTCCTACGAGCAGTACTTC.

The chain is built from TRBV9 and TRBJ2-1; 10 nucleotides match TRBD1. The germline V gene encodes CDR1 SGDLS and CDR2 YYNGEE. CDR3 length equals 16 residues. V was pared by 4 bases and J by 2 bases, with 6 bases of the junction left unmatched. CDR3 sequence reads: CASSLSGTGAYNEQFF. The CDR3 coding sequence is TGTGCCAGCAGCCTTTCTGGGACAGGGGCCTACAATGAGCAGTTCTTC.

The chain has TRBV7-3 and TRBJ2-1, with TRBD1 matching 9 bases. Trimming cost V 5 bases and J 4 bases; bases outside gene matches: 6. The CDR3 extends over 15 amino acids. The germline V gene encodes CDR1 SGHTA and CDR2 FQGTGA. The CDR3: CASSTQGQGYNEQFF. The CDR3 DNA reads as TGTGCCAGCAGCACCCAGGGACAGGGATACAATGAGCAGTTCTTC.

This chain joins TRBV25-1 and TRBJ2-3; D is perhaps TRBD2 (5 bases). CDR3 size: 13 residues. Looked up from germline, CDR1 is MGHDK and CDR2 is SYGVNS. The germline V and J ends were trimmed by 10 bases and 5 bases, with 16 bases remaining between them. The CDR3 bases are TGTGCCACCAACGAGGGCAGACAAGATACGCAGTATTTT. Its protein product is CATNEGRQDTQYF.

V and J are TRBV5-1 and TRBJ1-3; D might be TRBD1 (6 bases). Trimming cost V 4 bases and J 3 bases, with 11 bases left between them. The CDR3 length is 14 residues. The germline gives CDR1 SGHRS, CDR2 YFSETQ. The CDR3 spells CASSTRGFGNTIYF. CDR3 bases: TGCGCCAGCAGCACCAGGGGTTTTGGAAACACCATATATTTT.

The genes are TRBV6-7 and TRBJ2-1; TRBD2 matches 11 bases. TRBV6-7 is noted as an ORF with a role that remains uncertain. The CDR3 is 17 amino acids. Unmatched junction bases numbered 14, after V lost 6 bases and J lost 7 bases. The CDR3 region is CASSPPLIAGGRNEQFF. Here the CDR3 DNA reads TGTGCCAGCAGCCCCCCCCTAATAGCGGGGGGGCGGAATGAGCAGTTCTTC.

This clone was picked up one time. The V call is TRBV11-3, the J call TRBJ2-3; D may be TRBD2 (7 bases). V lost 5 bases, J lost 8 bases, and 11 bases lay in between. From germline, CDR1 is SGHNT and CDR2 YENEEA. There are 12 residues in the CDR3. CDR3 in amino acids: CASSPGGGTQYF. CDR3 in DNA: TGTGCCAGCAGCCCGGGGGGCGGTACGCAGTATTTT.

The chain uses TRBV4-2 and TRBJ2-7; TRBD2 aligns across 12 bases. Germline trimming cut 0 bases from V and 7 bases from J; bases unmatched to any gene: 7. This CDR3 has 16 amino acids. Per germline, CDR1 LGHNA and CDR2 YNFKEQ. CDR3 in DNA: TGTGCCAGCAGCCAAGATTCTAGCGGGGGGGGGTATGAGCAGTACTTC. It translates to CASSQDSSGGGYEQYF.

The CDR3 DNA sequence: TGTGCTAGTGGTAAACTAGGCCTCTCTGGAAACACCATATATTTT. Its translation: CASGKLGLSGNTIYF. The rearrangement joins TRBV12-5 to TRBJ1-3; D unclear. V was cut by 5 bases and J by 0 bases, with 11 bases left in between. Germline CDR1 is LGHNT and CDR2 is FRNRAP. There are 15 residues in the CDR3.

The V and J genes are TRBV7-9 and TRBJ2-2; tentative D call: TRBD2 (6 bases). The length of the CDR3 is 12 residues. Germline CDR1 SEHNR, CDR2 FQNEAQ (reference sequence). The ends were cut back, 5 bases at V and 8 bases at J, with 9 bases in the middle. As DNA, the CDR3 is TGTGCCAGCAGCGTCGGGAGAGGGGAGCTGTTTTTT. Its protein product is CASSVGRGELFF.

The rearrangement links TRBV2 to TRBJ2-1; D unresolved. Trimming removed 8 bases at V and 0 bases at J, with 5 bases between. The CDR3 spans 12 residues. Germline lookup yields CDR1 SNHLY and CDR2 FYNNEI. The chain's CDR3 is CASVVSYNEQFF. In nucleotides, the CDR3 is TGTGCCAGCGTAGTCTCCTACAATGAGCAGTTCTTC. Based on the CDR3 plus reference TRBV2 and TRBJ2-1, the full variable domain is EPEVTQTPSHQVTQMGQEVILRCVPISNHLYFYWYRQILGQKVEFLVSFYNNEISEKSEIFDDQFSVERPDGSNFTLKIRSTKLEDSAMYFCASVVSYNEQFFGPGTRLTVL.

This clone was seen only a few times. This chain connects TRBV5-1 to TRBJ2-2; D is undetermined. CDR1 is SGHRS and CDR2 is YFSETQ in the germline V gene. V dropped 0 bases and J dropped 4 bases, with 4 bases sitting between them. CDR3 size: 13 residues. CDR3 residues: CASSLAGTGELFF. The CDR3 DNA follows: TGCGCCAGCAGCTTGGCGGGCACCGGGGAGCTGTTTTTT.

This clone came up once. The chain combines TRBV5-5 with TRBJ1-2; possibly TRBD1 for D (6 bases). The CDR3 totals 17 residues. Germline CDR1 SGHKS, CDR2 YYEKEE (reference sequence). The V gene lost 4 bases and the J gene lost 1 base, with 20 bases spanning the gap. The CDR3 nucleotides read TGTGCCAGCAGCACCCTGGACAGACCCGGCCATAACTATGGCTACACCTTC. It specifies CASSTLDRPGHNYGYTF. Together with reference TRBV5-5 and TRBJ1-2, the CDR3 gives the full variable domain: DAGVTQSPTHLIKTRGQQVTLRCSPISGHKSVSWYQQVLGQGPQFIFQYYEKEERGRGNFPDRFSARQFPNYSSELNVNALLLGDSALYLCASSTLDRPGHNYGYTFGSGTRLTVV.

The V and J genes are TRBV5-1 and TRBJ2-7; possibly TRBD1 for D (6 bases). Germline V gene sequence: CDR1 SGHRS, CDR2 YFSETQ. The CDR3 loop spans 13 amino acids. V gave up 1 base and J gave up 5 bases, with 10 bases separating them. CDR3 in DNA: TGCGCCAGCAGCTTGCCCCCAGGGGACGAGCAGTACTTC. The encoded protein is CASSLPPGDEQYF.

The chain links TRBV5-1 to TRBJ1-1, with D perhaps TRBD1 (5 bases). Trimming pared 0 bases from V and 0 bases from J, leaving 9 bases between. The CDR3 runs to 15 residues. Germline loops: CDR1 SGHRS, CDR2 YFSETQ. The chain's CDR3 is CASSLGPGMNTEAFF. In DNA, the CDR3 is TGCGCCAGCAGCTTGGGACCAGGGATGAACACTGAAGCTTTCTTT.

V usage is TRBV5-4 and J usage is TRBJ2-2; D call uncertain. Trimming pared 1 base from V and 1 base from J, leaving 8 bases between. Germline V lookup: CDR1 SGHNT, CDR2 YYREEE (reference sequence). CDR3 length equals 15 residues. Here the CDR3 reads CASSLLARNTGELFF. In DNA form, the CDR3 reads TGTGCCAGCAGCTTGCTGGCCAGGAACACCGGGGAGCTGTTTTTT. The variable domain in full, completed from reference TRBV5-4 and TRBJ2-2, reads ETGVTQSPTHLIKTRGQQVTLRCSSQSGHNTVSWYQQALGQGPQFIFQYYREEENGRGNFPPRFSGLQFPNYSSELNVNALELDDSALYLCASSLLARNTGELFFGEGSRLTVL.

This chain connects TRBV9 to TRBJ1-3; 8 positions agree with TRBD1. The J segment lost 0 bases and the V segment lost 1 base, leaving 9 bases of the junction unmatched. CDR3 length equals 18 residues. Germline V gene lookup returns CDR1 SGDLS and CDR2 YYNGEE. CDR3 DNA sequence: TGTGCCAGCAGCGTAAGCCCGGGACAGGCCTCCTCTGGAAACACCATATATTTT. Translated, it gives CASSVSPGQASSGNTIYF.

The J gene is TRBJ2-2, the V gene TRBV7-7; a weak D match, TRBD2 (7 bases). Germline lookup yields CDR1 SSHAT and CDR2 FNYEAQ (reference sequence). The CDR3 spans 15 residues. Trimming stripped 3 bases from V and 2 bases from J, with 10 bases between. The CDR3 loop reads CASSFGGANTGELFF. The CDR3 nucleotides are TGTGCCAGCAGCTTTGGGGGGGCCAACACCGGGGAGCTGTTTTTT.

The genes are TRBV2 and TRBJ2-2; tentative D call: TRBD1 (6 bases). CDR1 is SNHLY, CDR2 FYNNEI, per germline. The CDR3 contains 12 residues. The V and J ends lost 5 bases and 8 bases respectively, with 9 bases between them. CDR3 coding DNA: TGTGCCAGCAGTCTGGACAGTGGGGAGCTGTTTTTT. The encoded protein is CASSLDSGELFF.

V usage is TRBV5-1 and J usage is TRBJ1-1, with 7 bases fitting TRBD1. In germline, CDR1 is SGHRS, CDR2 YFSETQ. The V gene end was trimmed by 0 bases and the J gene end by 5 bases; junction bases not matched to a gene: 4. This CDR3 region has 14 residues. In DNA, the CDR3 is TGCGCCAGCAGCTTGGGATTACAGGGGACTGAAGCTTTCTTT. Its protein product is CASSLGLQGTEAFF.

V is TRBV4-3 and J is TRBJ2-2; 8 bases fit TRBD2. CDR1 and CDR2 (germline): LGHNA, YSLEER. This CDR3 comprises 19 residues. V shed 0 bases and J 2 bases; nucleotides not matched to a gene: 11. The CDR3 here is CASSQELTSGGANTGELFF. CDR3 bases: TGCGCCAGCAGCCAAGAGTTAACCAGCGGGGGAGCTAACACCGGGGAGCTGTTTTTT.

The chain recombines TRBV9 with TRBJ2-1, with D possibly TRBD2 on 6 matching bases. V lost 2 bases to trimming and J lost 3 bases, with 18 bases between them. This CDR3 has 17 residues. Germline assignment: CDR1 SGDLS and CDR2 YYNGEE. CDR3 bases: TGTGCCAGCAGCGTTTTTCCCCTACGGGAGCTCTACAATGAGCAGTTCTTC. Its protein product is CASSVFPLRELYNEQFF.

V gene TRBV7-7 combines with J gene TRBJ2-5, with TRBD1 as a possible D gene (5 bases). CDR1 and CDR2 (germline): SSHAT, FNYEAQ (reference sequence). CDR3 length: 13 amino acids. V was shortened by 1 base and J by 5 bases, with 8 bases between the two germline ends. Written as DNA, the CDR3 is TGTGCCAGCAGCTTAGAGGGGCCGGAGACCCAGTACTTC. This encodes CASSLEGPETQYF.

This clone came up a few times. This chain connects TRBV2 to TRBJ2-1, with D perhaps matching TRBD1 (6 bases). In germline, CDR1 is SNHLY, CDR2 FYNNEI. Between the trimmed V and J ends, which lost 3 bases and 2 bases, there was a span of 11 bases. The CDR3 is 15 amino acids. In nucleotides, the CDR3 is TGTGCCAGCAGTGACAGGGGAAGGACCTACAATGAGCAGTTCTTC. Protein sequence: CASSDRGRTYNEQFF.

This rearrangement joins TRBV27 to TRBJ2-1; D ambiguous. Looked up from germline, CDR1 is MNHEY and CDR2 is SMNVEV (reference sequence). The germline V and J ends were trimmed by 6 bases and 0 bases, with 12 bases remaining between them. The CDR3 has 15 amino acids. CDR3 protein: CASSVTPFSYNEQFF. The CDR3 coding sequence is TGTGCCAGCAGCGTTACACCTTTCTCCTACAATGAGCAGTTCTTC.

This chain connects TRBV28 to TRBJ2-7, with TRBD2 identical over 7 bases. Trimming took 7 bases from V and 0 from J; bases not matched to a gene: 6. The germline V gene has CDR1 MDHEN and CDR2 SYDVKM. There are 14 residues in the CDR3. DNA for the CDR3: TGTGCCAGCATCCCGCGGGACTACTCCTACGAGCAGTACTTC. It codes for CASIPRDYSYEQYF.

The chain employs TRBV5-1 and TRBJ2-1; D is unclear. Trimming stripped 0 bases from V and 7 bases from J, with 14 bases between. Germline V gives CDR1 SGHRS, CDR2 YFSETQ. This CDR3 region has 15 residues. Written as DNA, the CDR3 is TGCGCCAGCAGCTTGGCCGAGGCGGCCGGGAATGAGCAGTTCTTC. This gives the protein CASSLAEAAGNEQFF. The whole variable domain, filled in from reference TRBV5-1 and TRBJ2-1, reads KAGVTQTPRYLIKTRGQQVTLSCSPISGHRSVSWYQQTPGQGLQFLFEYFSETQRNKGNFPGRFSGRQFSNSRSEMNVSTLELGDSALYLCASSLAEAAGNEQFFGPGTRLTVL.